This T cell receptor (beta chain) was captured in a study of PD-1 blockade in classical Hodgkin lymphoma (dated by TCRdb to about 2020). Study-wide context: Nivolumab dosing was 3 mg/kg intravenously every 2 weeks, continuing until either disease progression or unacceptable toxicity. To define a peripheral blood immune signature of response to PD-1 blockade in classical Hodgkin lymphoma, the study combined TCR beta sequencing with CyTOF.

Findings and caveats that apply to the study as a whole: A significant rise by C4D1 was seen in CD4+ but not CD8+ TCR diversity (p=0.0027 vs p=0.16), with the rise being most apparent in complete responders (p=0.02). Only a single clinical trial cohort was studied, and what caused the repertoire differences, possibly disease activity or prior therapy, remained undefined. Patients starting nivolumab less than 1 year after ASCT had lower diversity and were excluded from later analyses to avoid confounding by immune reconstitution. Trial patients with a complete response had baseline diversity similar to that of newly diagnosed patients, while partial responders and progressors had significantly lower diversity. Baseline TCR diversity was reported to be lower in newly diagnosed patients than in healthy donors and to be lower still in relapsed/refractory patients.

The Qiagen DNeasy kit was used to extract genomic DNA from unsorted PBMCs and from the negatively selected CD4+ and CD8+ fractions. Amplification of TCR beta CDR3 regions was done by immunoSEQ multiplex PCR with primers that anneal to V and J segments. A synthetic immune receptor repertoire was used to minimize amplification bias, and remaining bias was computationally removed after sequencing. The paper's data handling went like this. Custom Python scripts were used to quantify repertoire diversity as the Shannon entropy index. Unsorted, CD4+ and CD8+ repertoires were analyzed separately, except in combined analyses where CD4+ and CD8+ sequences were merged in silico. Clonal expansion was defined as a frequency increase of at least 2-fold after treatment compared with C1D1, and clones undetected at baseline were assigned a pseudocount of 0.5. Clones with 0 or 1 copy at C1D1 were classified as singleton clones, and clones with 2 or more copies were classified as non-singleton clones. By matching protein sequences in sorted samples from the same patient, clones expanded in unsorted samples were annotated as CD4+, CD8+ or unknown. Diversity changes from C1D1 to C4D1 were tested in paired samples using Wilcoxon tests. This immuneACCESS table, as held by TCRdb, lists in-frame sequences with V and J called but not all clones. Of the missing ones, under half trace to an unresolved V gene in checked studies; the others have no known cause. V and J calls and clone size are those listed in that table; D and trimming were worked out from the DNA. Counted in this sample were 50,000 to 65,000 clones; about 85% of them appeared once. Of the sample, roughly 8% falls within the top ten clones.

As for this clone: This receptor's antigen is unknown. No much larger clone exists at a distance of one base, and base qualities are not known.

This specimen's time point label, per the study, means: cycle 4 day 1 (C4D1), after around six weeks of nivolumab. Every trial patient had relapsed following autologous stem cell transplantation, and prior brentuximab vedotin exposure was what differed among cohorts A, B and C. The trial cohort was composed of roughly 60 patients with relapsed/refractory classical Hodgkin lymphoma, for whom complete response, partial response or progressive disease was recorded as best overall response. Trial patients were treated with single-agent nivolumab in the multi-cohort phase II CheckMate 205 trial. An independent review committee assessed best overall response by applying the 2007 International Working Group response criteria. Trial PBMCs were collected just before the start of nivolumab (C1D1) and during therapy at cycle 2 day 1 and cycle 4 day 1. Peripheral blood was collected in 8 mL Vacutainer Cell Preparation Tubes, from which PBMCs were isolated by centrifugation and then cryopreserved.

V loses 4 bases, J loses 4 bases, and the germline ends lie 14 bases apart. The germline V gene specifies SGHRS as CDR1 and YFSETQ as CDR2. The CDR3 holds 14 amino acids from the cysteine to the phenylalanine. The sequence is cut down to CDR3 DNA, 42 bases in frame from base 1. The chain couples TRBV5-1 to TRBJ1-2; a weak D assignment points to TRBD1 (5 bases agree). The material sequenced was peripheral blood mononuclear cells (PBMCs), taken before the fourth cycle of nivolumab. The clonotype originates from a human donor with classical Hodgkin lymphoma. The CDR3 region: CASSRIGGSYGYTF. The DNA sequence follows: TGCGCCAGCAGCCGGATCGGGGGATCCTATGGCTACACCTTC.